The 20 T cell receptor beta chains reported below all come from one sample, sequenced in a study of regulatory T cells in long-lasting Graves disease. To make TCR beta libraries, researchers used iRepertoire HTBI primers and Arm-PCR of CDR3 regions. TCRdb re-called the multiplex PCR reads through MiXCR, storing one row per CDR3 protein. The sample lists about 340,000 distinct CDR3 sequences, about 20% occurring once. Regarding time point: persistent/refractory GD, antithyroid drugs over 5 years with positive TRAb. Making the TCR library involved RNA that had been extracted from PBMCs. The material was peripheral blood mononuclear cells (PBMCs), obtained when the disease was refractory, from a patient treated with antithyroid drugs. All receptors derive from a female donor with Graves disease.

The sample holds many counts of this clonotype. The J gene is TRBJ1-2, the V gene TRBV12-3 or TRBV12-4, with D possibly matching TRBD1 (5 bases). This CDR3 has 16 amino acids. Trimming stripped 5 bases from V and 0 bases from J, with 16 bases between. This CDR3 reads CASSPPGAASNYGYTF. The CDR3 DNA sequence: TGTGCCAGCAGTCCCCCCGGGGCAGCCTCTAACTATGGCTACACCTTC.

The V gene is TRBV9, the J gene TRBJ2-5, with D unresolved. Trimming pared 5 bases from V and 1 base from J, leaving 9 bases between. The germline V gene has CDR1 SGDLS and CDR2 YYNGEE. The CDR3 length is 13 residues. Here the CDR3 DNA reads TGTGCCAGCAGTCGCCAGTTCCAAGAGACCCAGTACTTC. The encoded protein is CASSRQFQETQYF.

The gene calls are TRBV29-1 and TRBJ2-1; 7 bases are a match to TRBD1. Trimming at V came to 6 bases and at J to 9 bases, leaving 17 bases not matched to a gene. The CDR3 consists of 15 residues. CDR1 is SQVTM and CDR2 is ANQGSEA in the germline V gene. The CDR3 DNA reads TGCAGCGTCAAAACGAGGGACAGAATCTACGGTGAGCAGTTCTTC. Its protein is CSVKTRDRIYGEQFF.

This clonotype occurred many times. The chain employs TRBV11-2 and TRBJ2-3; unclear D gene. Germline V gives CDR1 SGHAT, CDR2 FQNNGV. The CDR3 sequence is 12 residues long. V lost 5 bases and J 3 bases, leaving 6 bases between the germline ends. DNA of the CDR3: TGTGCCAGCAGCCGATCAACAGATACGCAGTATTTT. Protein: CASSRSTDTQYF.

This clonotype showed up many times. This rearrangement joins TRBV3-1 to TRBJ1-2; TRBD1 is a possible D gene (6 bases). The CDR3 runs 15 residues. V lost 1 base and J lost 8, with 17 bases in between. Looked up from germline, CDR1 is LGHDT and CDR2 is YNNKEL (reference sequence). The CDR3 here is CASSQGQESSWGYTF. The CDR3, as DNA: TGTGCCAGCAGCCAAGGACAGGAGTCCTCCTGGGGCTACACCTTC.

CDR3 loop: CASKPNSRGRRETQYF. CDR3 nucleotide sequence: TGTGCCAGCAAACCCAACTCCAGGGGGCGCCGGGAGACCCAGTACTTC. This chain links TRBV28 with TRBJ2-5; 8 nucleotides agree with TRBD1. The V segment lost 7 bases and the J segment 5 bases; nucleotides outside the gene matches: 15. The CDR3 extends over 16 amino acids. Germline CDR1 is MDHEN and CDR2 is SYDVKM.

At least ten counts were recorded for this clonotype. Relative to the germline gene, one junction end is altered; a read error may explain this. V is TRBV5-1 and J is TRBJ1-2; 8 nucleotides match TRBD1. CDR3 size: 13 residues. Per germline, CDR1 SGHRS and CDR2 YFSETQ. The CDR3 region has the DNA TGTGCCAGCAGTACCGGGACAGGATATGGCTACACCTTC. This translates into CASSTGTGYGYTF.

Ten or more counts support this clonotype. The chain couples TRBV27 to TRBJ1-1, with D possibly TRBD1 on 5 matching bases. The length of the CDR3 is 14 residues. CDR1 is MNHEY and CDR2 is SMNVEV in the germline V gene (reference sequence). V shed 2 bases and J shed 5 bases, with 12 bases lying between them. In nucleotides, the CDR3 is TGTGCCAGCAGTTTAATCGGGGGGAGAACTGAAGCTTTCTTT. As protein: CASSLIGGRTEAFF.

This clonotype was detected ten times or more. The chain joins TRBV11-2 to TRBJ1-2; D is unclear. This CDR3 spans 14 amino acids. Looked up from germline, CDR1 is SGHAT and CDR2 is FQNNGV. Trimming cost V 6 bases and J 4 bases, with 15 bases left between them. CDR3 residues: CASSNGGASYGYTF. CDR3 coding DNA: TGTGCCAGCAGTAATGGCGGCGCCAGCTATGGCTACACCTTC.

At least ten counts were recorded for this clonotype. The V gene is TRBV6-1, the J gene TRBJ2-5; 8 bases are a match to TRBD2. V shed 9 bases and J 5 bases; nucleotides not matched to a gene: 17. The CDR3 is 16 amino acids. CDR1 and CDR2 from the germline V gene are MNHNS and SASEGT. The CDR3 sequence is CASSPSVGRAEETQYF. The CDR3, as DNA: TGTGCCAGTTCCCCCAGCGTCGGGAGGGCCGAGGAGACCCAGTACTTC.

This clonotype was seen many times. The V call is TRBV28, the J call TRBJ1-1; D is possibly TRBD1 (5 bases). V lost 5 bases and J lost 0, with 7 bases in between. This CDR3 is built from 13 residues. Germline V gives CDR1 MDHEN, CDR2 SYDVKM. The CDR3, as DNA: TGTGCCAGCAGTGACAGCCTGAACACTGAAGCTTTCTTT. Residues: CASSDSLNTEAFF.

This clonotype was seen a handful of times. The chain carries TRBV27 and TRBJ1-1; D perhaps matches TRBD1 (6 bases). In germline, CDR1 is MNHEY, CDR2 SMNVEV (reference sequence). The CDR3 extends over 17 amino acids. V lost 0 bases, J lost 4 bases, and 18 bases lay in between. The CDR3 sequence is CASSLSYNQGSSTEAFF. The DNA of the CDR3 is TGTGCCAGCAGTTTATCGTATAATCAGGGGAGTAGCACTGAAGCTTTCTTT.

This clonotype was counted a few times. The rearrangement joins TRBV18 to TRBJ1-1, with D perhaps matching TRBD1 (6 bases). The CDR3 is 14 amino acids. V was trimmed by 3 bases and J by 1 base, leaving 9 bases between them. CDR1 is KGHSH and CDR2 is LQKENI in the germline V gene. CDR3 coding DNA: TGTGCCAGCTCACCCGCGGACAGGAACACTGAAGCTTTCTTT. Amino acids: CASSPADRNTEAFF.

This clonotype was seen a few times. The rearrangement joins TRBV7-2 to TRBJ1-2; D uncertain. CDR1 and CDR2 (germline): SGHTA, FQGNSA. The V and J ends lost 2 bases and 0 bases respectively, with 10 bases between them. The CDR3 runs to 15 residues. This CDR3 reads CASSLTPGANYGYTF. DNA for the CDR3: TGTGCCAGCAGCTTAACCCCGGGAGCTAACTATGGCTACACCTTC.

The chain combines TRBV5-5 with TRBJ2-2; D gene ambiguous. Germline V gene lookup returns CDR1 SGHKS and CDR2 YYEKEE (reference sequence). The V end was cut by 5 bases, the J end by 2 bases, with 13 bases between. The CDR3 sequence is 15 residues long. CDR3 in amino acids: CASRPYLRNTGELFF. CDR3 nucleotides: TGTGCCAGCAGGCCCTATCTAAGAAACACCGGGGAGCTGTTTTTT.

Of note for this clonotype: This may come from a read error, since a much larger clone is one base off. The J gene is TRBJ2-2, the V gene TRBV29-1; possible D gene TRBD1, 6 bases. Germline V gene sequence: CDR1 SQVTM, CDR2 ANQGSEA. This CDR3 comprises 14 residues. The CDR3 region has the DNA TGCAGCGTTGAACGGGACATCGGAACCGGGGAGCTGTCTTTT. This gives the protein CSVERDIGTGELSF.

The chain uses TRBV5-6 and TRBJ1-2; TRBD1 matches 7 bases. CDR1 is SGHDT and CDR2 is YYEEEE in the germline V gene. The CDR3 is 14 residues long. The V segment lost 4 bases and the J segment 5 bases; nucleotides outside the gene matches: 8. The CDR3 is CASSPGQSLYGYTF. As DNA, the CDR3 is TGTGCCAGCAGCCCGGGACAGTCTTTATATGGCTACACCTTC.

This clonotype occurred many times. The chain couples TRBV11-2 to TRBJ1-2; D unresolved. The length of the CDR3 is 13 residues. V lost 2 bases and J 5 bases, leaving 9 bases between the germline ends. Germline V gene data show CDR1 as SGHAT and CDR2 as FQNNGV. The chain's CDR3 is CASSLYGVYGYTF. In DNA form, the CDR3 reads TGTGCCAGCAGCTTATACGGTGTTTATGGCTACACCTTC. The full variable domain, its missing parts supplied by reference TRBV11-2 and TRBJ1-2, is EAGVAQSPRYKIIEKRQSVAFWCNPISGHATLYWYQQILGQGPKLLIQFQNNGVVDDSQLPKDRFSAERLKGVDSTLKIQPAKLEDSAVYLCASSLYGVYGYTFGSGTRLTVV.

A word on this clonotype: It may be a read error: a sequence one base away is much more abundant. This chain connects TRBV6-7 to TRBJ2-7; TRBD1 matches at 7 bases. TRBV6-7 is labeled an ORF, and its function is uncertain. Trimming took 2 bases from V and 6 from J; bases not matched to a gene: 19. The CDR3 is 18 amino acids. CDR3 DNA sequence: TGTGCCAGCAGTTACGGGAGTGAACCAGGGCAGGGGGTCTGCGAGCAGTACTTC. This sequence encodes CASSYGSEPGQGVCEQYF.

This chain connects TRBV30 to TRBJ1-1; the D gene is possibly TRBD1 (5 bases). Looked up from germline, CDR1 is GTSNPN and CDR2 is SVGIG (reference sequence). The CDR3 sequence is 15 residues long. Trimming stripped 0 bases from V and 1 base from J, with 12 bases between. This chain's CDR3 is CAWSVAGRRNTEAFF. For the CDR3, the DNA is TGTGCCTGGAGTGTAGCAGGGAGAAGGAACACTGAAGCTTTCTTT. Full variable domain (remainder filled in from reference TRBV30 and TRBJ1-1): SQTIHQWPATLVQPVGSPLSLECTVEGTSNPNLYWYRQAAGRGLQLLFYSVGIGQISSEVPQNLSASRPQDRQFILSSKKLLLSDSGFYLCAWSVAGRRNTEAFFGQGTRLTVV.